This TCR beta chain was recorded in a study of T cells in Graves' hyperthyroidism and ophthalmopathy. Study results and caveats: In the blood, most expanded thyroid clonotypes above 0.001 appeared as well.

The patients, who ranged from 18 to 65 in age, presented with newly diagnosed hyperthyroidism lasting under 2 months. This clonotype showed up many times. What it binds is not known. Template material for amplifying TCR beta CDR3 regions consisted of RNA transcripts. First-round RT-PCR with HTBI primers amplified the TCR CDR3 region. TCRdb reprocessed the multiplex PCR reads via MiXCR and lists one record per CDR3 protein. The table lists about 720,000 distinct CDR3 sequences, around 15% of them singletons. The CDR3 has 15 amino acids. Trimming removed 5 bases at V and 4 bases at J, with 16 bases between.

The receptor was derived from a man in his late teens or twenties with Graves' hyperthyroidism. V gene TRBV12-3 or TRBV12-4 combines with J gene TRBJ2-3; TRBD2 is a possible D gene (6 bases). The sample consisted of blood. In nucleotides, the CDR3 is TGTGCCAGCAGTCCCAGGAGGGTCGACTCAGATACGCAGTATTTT. It codes for CASSPRRVDSDTQYF.